The rows below give T cell receptor beta chains drawn from one sample of a study of naive and memory T cell subsets. TCRdb processed the UMI-ligation and nested PCR reads anew with MiXCR; each CDR3 protein has one entry. Among roughly 98,000 distinct CDR3 sequences listed, about 7% were seen once. The material sequenced was central memory CD4+ T cells from blood. The receptor source for this set is a human donor in good health. Both conserved end residues are part of each CDR3. A D gene is named only where the DNA matches it firmly. Clone size, where shown, is once, few, many, or a class for clones that have expanded.

CDR3nt: TGTGCCAGCAGTTTCCTGGACAGGGGGCTATACGAGCAGTACTTC
CDR3aa: CASSFLDRGLYEQYF
abundance: NA
j_gene: TRBJ2-7
v_gene: TRBV28
d_gene: TRBD1

CDR3nt: TGCAGCGTTGAACTTCATAGCTCTGGGGCCAACGTCCTGACTTTC
CDR3aa: CSVELHSSGANVLTF
abundance: NA
j_gene: TRBJ2-6
v_gene: TRBV29-1
d_gene: NA

CDR3nt: TGTGCCAGCAGCTCGCTGACAGGGAAAGTAGCCCAGCATTTT
CDR3aa: CASSSLTGKVAQHF
abundance: many
j_gene: TRBJ1-5
v_gene: TRBV11-2
d_gene: TRBD1

CDR3nt: TGCAGTGCTAGGGAACAGGCAGGCGAAAAACTGTTTTTT
CDR3aa: CSAREQAGEKLFF
abundance: many
j_gene: TRBJ1-4
v_gene: TRBV20-1
d_gene: NA

CDR3nt: TGTGCCTGGAGTGGACAGGGTCAGCCCCAGCATTTT
CDR3aa: CAWSGQGQPQHF
abundance: many
j_gene: TRBJ1-5
v_gene: TRBV30
d_gene: TRBD1

CDR3nt: TGCAGCGTTGGACAGGCAAGAGACACCATATATTTT
CDR3aa: CSVGQARDTIYF
abundance: many
j_gene: TRBJ1-3
v_gene: TRBV29-1
d_gene: NA

CDR3nt: TGTGCCATCAGTGACCAAGGGACTAGCGGGCCAGATACGCAGTATTTT
CDR3aa: CAISDQGTSGPDTQYF
abundance: few
j_gene: TRBJ2-3
v_gene: TRBV10-3
d_gene: TRBD2

CDR3nt: TGTGCCAGCACCCTTCGACAGTTCTCCTACGAGCAGTACTTC
CDR3aa: CASTLRQFSYEQYF
abundance: many
j_gene: TRBJ2-7
v_gene: TRBV2
d_gene: NA

CDR3nt: TGCGCCAGCAGCCAAGGGAGGATGGCCGTTGAAGCTTTCTTT
CDR3aa: CASSQGRMAVEAFF
abundance: many
j_gene: TRBJ1-1
v_gene: TRBV4-3
d_gene: NA

CDR3nt: TGCAGTGCTGCACAGAGAAGCACTGAAGCTTTCTTT
CDR3aa: CSAAQRSTEAFF
abundance: many
j_gene: TRBJ1-1
v_gene: TRBV20-1
d_gene: NA

CDR3nt: TGTGCCAGCAGCAGAGACTTGCTTTACAATGAGCAGTTCTTC
CDR3aa: CASSRDLLYNEQFF
abundance: many
j_gene: TRBJ2-1
v_gene: TRBV7-9
d_gene: NA

CDR3nt: TGTGCCAGCAGCCAAAGGACAGGGGGATCACCCCTCCACTTT
CDR3aa: CASSQRTGGSPLHF
abundance: many
j_gene: TRBJ1-6
v_gene: TRBV4-2
d_gene: TRBD1

CDR3nt: TGTGCCAGCAGCCAAAGTAGCTACGAGCAGTACTTC
CDR3aa: CASSQSSYEQYF
abundance: many
j_gene: TRBJ2-7
v_gene: TRBV3-1
d_gene: NA

CDR3nt: TGTGCCAGCAGCCAAGAACGGTTCCCCCCCTATGGCTACACCTTC
CDR3aa: CASSQERFPPYGYTF
abundance: few
j_gene: TRBJ1-2
v_gene: TRBV3-1
d_gene: NA

CDR3nt: TGCAGTGCTAGAGATAGTACACTGAACACTGAAGCTTTCTTT
CDR3aa: CSARDSTLNTEAFF
abundance: many
j_gene: TRBJ1-1
v_gene: TRBV20-1
d_gene: NA

CDR3nt: TGTGCCAGCAGCCCAGACATAAACTATGGCTACACCTTC
CDR3aa: CASSPDINYGYTF
abundance: few
j_gene: TRBJ1-2
v_gene: TRBV7-8
d_gene: NA

CDR3nt: TGTGCCAGCAGTGGAGGCAATAGCCCAGAGACCCAGTACTTC
CDR3aa: CASSGGNSPETQYF
abundance: many
j_gene: TRBJ2-5
v_gene: TRBV2
d_gene: NA

CDR3nt: TGTGCCAGCAGTTTAGCGGGAGGCCCCCACGAGCAGTACTTC
CDR3aa: CASSLAGGPHEQYF
abundance: NA
j_gene: TRBJ2-7
v_gene: TRBV28
d_gene: TRBD2